This T cell receptor beta chain was documented in a study of shared clonotypes between healthy human individuals. Assay: immunoSEQ multiplex PCR; the TCRdb copy retains only in-frame clones and omits some. The sample has hundreds of thousands of clones, roughly three quarters seen once. The germline gives CDR1 SGHRS, CDR2 YFSETQ. The CDR3 is 14 amino acids. V lost 4 bases and J 2 bases, leaving 12 bases between the germline ends. Donors were healthy HIV-negative adults without recently reported acute infections or vaccinations. The V gene is TRBV5-1, the J gene TRBJ2-5; TRBD1 is a possible D gene (5 bases). Sequencing was done on a sample of PBMCs. The clonotype was recovered from a woman aged 40 to 55 in good health. Some clones in this sample may be carry-over from other donors' samples. The CDR3 reads CASSRTPTQETQYF. In DNA, the CDR3 is TGCGCCAGCAGCCGGACACCTACTCAAGAGACCCAGTACTTC.